The clone carrying this T cell receptor (beta chain) came up a few times. These data are taken from a study of blood T cells in healthy people across ages. The V gene end was trimmed by 5 bases and the J gene end by 5 bases; junction bases not matched to a gene: 11. The CDR3 totals 15 residues. Healthy Russian Caucasian donors spanned ages about 6 to 90 years. A J-beta primer mix and a sample-barcoded 5' primer were used in a second PCR of about 7 to 12 cycles. In TCRdb, the 5' RACE reads were re-called with MiXCR into one record per CDR3 protein. In the table there are under 800,000 distinct CDR3 sequences, 40% to 45% of which are singletons.

This receptor was obtained from a woman in her sixties or seventies in good health. The V and J genes are TRBV12-3 or TRBV12-4 and TRBJ2-7, with 8 bases lining up with TRBD1. Sequenced input: blood. This CDR3 reads CASSPYWARGHEQYF. The CDR3, as DNA: TGTGCCAGCAGTCCTTACTGGGCCAGGGGGCACGAGCAGTACTTC.